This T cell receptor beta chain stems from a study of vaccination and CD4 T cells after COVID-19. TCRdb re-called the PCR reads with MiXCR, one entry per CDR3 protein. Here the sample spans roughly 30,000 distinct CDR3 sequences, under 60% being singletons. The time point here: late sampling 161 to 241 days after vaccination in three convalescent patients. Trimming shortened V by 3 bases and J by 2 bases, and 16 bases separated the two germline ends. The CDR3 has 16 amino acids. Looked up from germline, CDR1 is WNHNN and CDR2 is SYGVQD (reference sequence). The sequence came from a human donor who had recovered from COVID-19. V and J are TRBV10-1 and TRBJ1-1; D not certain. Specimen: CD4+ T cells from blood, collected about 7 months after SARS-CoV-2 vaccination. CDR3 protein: CASSDLRDPLNTEAFF. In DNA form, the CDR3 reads TGCGCCAGCAGTGACCTCCGGGATCCTTTAAACACTGAAGCTTTCTTT.